This record looks at one T cell receptor (beta chain) sequence and its context. Its antigen remains unidentified. When sampled, the donors appeared nominally healthy, though they likely had unrecorded immune exposures. This sample was included in a study of cytomegalovirus exposure and HLA in healthy donors. Whole-study context: Drawn from HLA-typed donors, tens of millions of unique TCRs were held in an early data release.

General study findings and limits: A later analysis linked a missense DCLRE1C variant to TCR beta V- and J-gene trimming. TCR beta sequences reportedly predicted most subjects' HLA-A and HLA-B alleles accurately.

PCR was performed using 60 Vbeta and 13 Jbeta primers. Clones were sequenced by immunoSEQ multiplex PCR, and TCRdb holds only the in-frame ones, with some missing. Altogether tens of thousands of clones are present, roughly 73% being singletons, with the ten largest covering approximately 5.4%. The TCR comes from a male donor in good health and CMV-seropositive. Sequencing was performed on PBMCs.

CDR3 DNA sequence: TGTGCCAGCAGCCCCTCCTGGGGGGGCGGGAAAACTGAAGCTTTCTTT. This gives the protein CASSPSWGGGKTEAFF. This chain joins TRBV27 and TRBJ1-1, with D possibly matching TRBD1 (6 bases). The germline CDR1 and CDR2 sequences are MNHEY and SMNVEV (reference sequence). This CDR3 comprises 16 residues. The V end was cut by 6 bases, the J end by 5 bases, with 22 bases between.